The table lists the clone carrying this T cell receptor beta chain with many counts. From germline, CDR1 is MDHEN and CDR2 SYDVKM. The CDR3 consists of 14 residues. V lost 3 bases to trimming and J lost 3 bases, with 12 bases between them. Maryland, USA blood bank volunteers served as healthy controls. With 10-nucleotide random UMIs, 5'RACE was used to make the cDNA. TCRdb redid the calling of the 5' RACE reads with MiXCR, one entry per CDR3 protein. The sample has 25,000 to 30,000 distinct CDR3 sequences, approximately 6.6% seen once. These data originate in a study of neurological immune-mediated disorders.

This receptor was identified in a woman in her 50s in good health. Sequencing input: PBMCs. J is TRBJ2-7 and V is TRBV28; D not certain. CDR3 protein: CASSFVQADYEQYF. The CDR3 nucleotides read TGTGCCAGCAGTTTTGTCCAGGCTGACTACGAGCAGTACTTC.